This T cell receptor (beta chain) was sequenced for a study of T-cell memory formation after mild COVID-19. The CDR3 is 16 amino acids. Germline loops: CDR1 LGHNA, CDR2 YNFKEQ. Deletions cut 0 bases from V and 5 bases from J, with 14 bases between. Constant-segment primers served in 5'RACE that generated TCR alpha and TCR beta cDNA libraries bearing sample barcodes and UMIs. In TCRdb, the 5' RACE reads were re-called with MiXCR into one record per CDR3 protein. Among about 170,000 distinct CDR3 sequences listed, 13% were seen once. The sequence derives from a man aged 18 to 29 who had mild COVID-19 (a few samples of this study predate the infection). Cell type and time point are not known. This sequence joins TRBV4-2 and TRBJ1-5, with a tentative D call TRBD1 (6 bases). The material sequenced was PBMCs or a T cell subset sorted from them (not recorded which). The DNA for the CDR3 is TGTGCCAGCAGCCAAGAGCCCGGACAGAGCTATCAGCCCCAGCATTTT. Translation: CASSQEPGQSYQPQHF.